The TCR beta chain under discussion was sequenced for a study of shared T cell receptors in the human thymus. The germline V gene encodes CDR1 SNHLY and CDR2 FYNNEI. This CDR3 spans 15 amino acids. V was cut by 5 bases and J by 1 base, with 14 bases left in between. Data came from immunoSEQ multiplex PCR; TCRdb stores just in-frame clones and leaves some out. The table records just under 550,000 clones, approximately 80% of them present only once. This sample was shared with a second study, whose subject was human thymus T cells. From that study: From resections taken during corrective heart surgery, the thymus tissue was obtained. There were highly overlapping thymic repertoires among unrelated individuals, as related research reported.

The specimen sequenced was thymocytes. The source of this sequence is a boy less than two years old with a congenital heart defect. This sequence joins TRBV2 and TRBJ1-2; maybe TRBD1 (6 bases). The DNA for the CDR3 is TGTGCCAGCAGTCCGACAGGATTAAATAACTATGGCTACACCTTC. Protein product: CASSPTGLNNYGYTF.